Listed below are T cell receptor beta chains from one sample, sequenced in a study of T-cell reconstitution after alpha-beta-depleted transplantation in children. TCRdb reprocessed the PCR reads with MiXCR, giving one entry per CDR3 protein. The sample shows 250,000 to 400,000 distinct CDR3 sequences, about a quarter of them seen only once. Sample: PBMCs, mostly from graft donor cells, taken 180 days after TCRalphabeta/CD19-depleted stem cell transplant. The receptor set was obtained from a male patient aged 10-17 years who had a stem cell transplant for acute lymphoblastic leukemia, so the T cells may come from the graft donor. The CDR3 runs from the conserved cysteine through the conserved F or W. Each record gives: CDR3 length, D gene, J gene, clone size, V gene, CDR3 protein, CDR3 DNA. A D gene is named only where the DNA matches it firmly. Clone size is given for some rows only: seen once, a few or many times, or a class if the clone is expanded.

13,-,TRBJ2-2,-,TRBV5-1,CASSLARVGELFF,TGCGCCAGCAGCTTGGCAAGAGTCGGGGAGCTGTTTTTT
16,TRBD2,TRBJ2-7,-,TRBV12-5,CASGLVQTSVSYEQYF,TGTGCTAGTGGTTTGGTACAGACTAGCGTCTCCTACGAGCAGTACTTC
15,TRBD1,TRBJ1-2,few,TRBV6-5,CASSYSGTARSGYTF,TGTGCCAGCAGTTACTCAGGGACAGCGAGGAGTGGCTACACCTTC
16,TRBD2,TRBJ2-2,few,TRBV12-3/TRBV12-4,CASSPGGLAKTGELFF,TGTGCCAGCAGTCCCGGGGGACTAGCGAAAACCGGGGAGCTGTTTTTT
16,TRBD2,TRBJ2-4,once,TRBV11-2,CASSGGWQGGLGIQYF,TGTGCCAGCAGCGGGGGGTGGCAGGGAGGGTTAGGCATTCAGTACTTC
14,-,TRBJ2-5,-,TRBV4-1,CASSQVDPQETQYF,TGCGCCAGCAGCCAAGTGGACCCACAAGAGACCCAGTACTTC
12,-,TRBJ2-2,-,TRBV4-1,CASSKYTGELFF,TGCGCCAGCAGCAAATACACCGGGGAGCTGTTTTTT
12,-,TRBJ1-4,few,TRBV28,CASQVRHEKLFF,TGTGCCTCACAGGTAAGGCACGAAAAACTGTTTTTT
13,TRBD1,TRBJ2-7,many,TRBV29-1,CSVRQGASYEQYF,TGCAGCGTGAGACAGGGGGCCTCCTACGAGCAGTACTTC
13,-,TRBJ2-7,few,TRBV15,CATSRSGTHEQYF,TGTGCCACCAGCAGGTCGGGCACCCACGAGCAGTACTTC
15,TRBD1,TRBJ1-2,few,TRBV7-9,CASSFPGQGTGGYTF,TGTGCCAGCAGCTTCCCGGGACAGGGGACGGGGGGCTACACCTTC
15,-,TRBJ2-1,few,TRBV5-1,CASSFRGPSYNEQFF,TGCGCCAGCAGCTTCCGGGGACCCTCTTACAATGAGCAGTTCTTC
15,-,TRBJ2-2,few,TRBV5-6,CASRIKSSIAGELFF,TGTGCCAGCAGGATTAAATCTTCTATCGCCGGGGAGCTGTTTTTT
14,TRBD1,TRBJ1-2,many,TRBV4-1,CASSPRGLDYGYTF,TGCGCCAGCAGCCCCAGGGGGCTTGACTATGGCTACACCTTC
17,-,TRBJ2-2,-,TRBV14,CASSQEPRTTNTGELFF,TGTGCCAGCAGCCAAGAACCGAGGACGACGAACACCGGGGAGCTGTTTTTT
14,-,TRBJ2-2,few,TRBV5-1,CASSFSANNGELFF,TGCGCCAGCAGCTTTAGCGCGAACAACGGGGAGCTGTTTTTT
12,-,TRBJ2-7,-,TRBV5-4,CASSSPPGQQYF,TGTGCCAGCAGCTCCCCGCCGGGGCAGCAGTACTTC
18,TRBD2,TRBJ2-7,-,TRBV4-1,CASSQPSRSAGGAYEQYF,TGCGCCAGCAGCCAACCCTCCCGGAGCGCGGGAGGGGCGTACGAGCAGTACTTC
14,-,TRBJ1-1,-,TRBV7-9,CASSPWTKSTEAFF,TGTGCCAGCAGCCCGTGGACAAAGAGCACTGAAGCTTTCTTT
14,TRBD2,TRBJ2-7,-,TRBV5-1,CASSAGLAIYEQYF,TGCGCCAGCAGCGCGGGACTAGCGATCTACGAGCAGTACTTC
16,TRBD2,TRBJ2-1,-,TRBV5-6,CASSLREREGWGEQFF,TGTGCCAGCAGCTTAAGGGAGCGGGAGGGATGGGGTGAGCAGTTCTTC
13,-,TRBJ1-2,few,TRBV12-3/TRBV12-4,CASRVRGRYGYTF,TGTGCCAGCAGGGTCAGAGGCCGCTATGGCTACACCTTC
17,-,TRBJ1-4,once,TRBV3-1,CASSQEQIGTHGEKLFF,TGTGCCAGCAGCCAAGAACAAATAGGGACCCACGGTGAAAAACTGTTTTTT
16,-,TRBJ2-7,-,TRBV7-2,CASSLRRGSGPYEQYF,TGTGCCAGCAGCTTACGGCGGGGCAGCGGCCCCTACGAGCAGTACTTC
16,-,TRBJ2-2,-,TRBV7-3,CASSLSSLVNTGELFF,TGTGCCAGCAGCTTATCATCACTCGTTAACACCGGGGAGCTGTTTTTT
15,-,TRBJ2-5,-,TRBV21-1,CASTLGQPNEETQSF,TGTGCCAGCACCCTGGGACAGCCCAACGAAGAGACCCAGTCCTTC
14,-,TRBJ2-7,few,TRBV3-1,CASSLGRRAYEQYF,TGTGCCAGCAGCCTTGGGCGGAGAGCCTACGAGCAGTACTTC
12,-,TRBJ1-4,-,TRBV29-1,CSVCATNEKLFF,TGCAGCGTTTGTGCAACTAATGAAAAACTGTTTTTT
14,-,TRBJ1-2,few,TRBV20-1,CSAPLGVTMEGYTF,TGCAGTGCCCCTCTGGGGGTTACTATGGAAGGCTACACCTTC
16,TRBD2,TRBJ2-5,few,TRBV7-8,CASSSRGLAGQETQYF,TGTGCCAGCAGCTCCCGAGGACTAGCGGGGCAAGAGACCCAGTACTTC
12,-,TRBJ1-2,few,TRBV20-1,CSARGLFYGYTF,TGCAGTGCTAGGGGACTATTCTATGGCTACACCTTC
19,TRBD2,TRBJ2-7,-,TRBV13,CASSPRPGLPHERSYEQYF,TGTGCCAGCAGCCCCCGTCCGGGACTACCCCATGAACGCTCCTACGAGCAGTACTTC
13,-,TRBJ2-4,few,TRBV20-1,CSARDDRPNIQYF,TGCAGTGCTAGAGACGACAGACCAAACATTCAGTACTTC
13,TRBD1,TRBJ2-7,few,TRBV12-3/TRBV12-4,CASRTGAYYEQYF,TGTGCCAGCAGGACAGGGGCTTACTACGAGCAGTACTTC
14,TRBD1,TRBJ1-2,-,TRBV5-1,CASSLDRGYYGYTF,TGCGCCAGCAGCCTGGACAGGGGGTACTACGGCTACACCTTC
14,-,TRBJ2-2,many,TRBV12-3/TRBV12-4,CASRIRVNTGELFF,TGTGCCAGCAGGATACGGGTAAACACCGGGGAGCTGTTTTTT
14,-,TRBJ2-2,few,TRBV5-1,CASSLVSYTGELFF,TGCGCCAGCAGCTTGGTCAGCTACACCGGGGAGCTGTTTTTT
15,-,TRBJ2-3,-,TRBV7-9,CASSSKGDFGDTQYF,TGTGCCAGCAGCTCAAAGGGGGACTTTGGCGATACGCAGTATTTT
16,TRBD2,TRBJ2-4,-,TRBV20-1,CSARGGLAARKNIQYF,TGCAGTGCTAGAGGGGGACTAGCGGCCCGCAAAAACATTCAGTACTTC
12,-,TRBJ2-7,few,TRBV5-1,CASSLGPNEQYF,TGCGCCAGCAGCTTGGGCCCCAACGAGCAGTACTTC
14,-,TRBJ2-7,-,TRBV7-3,CASSLTGGHFEQYF,TGTGCCAGCAGCTTAACAGGGGGACATTTCGAGCAGTACTTC
16,TRBD1,TRBJ2-5,few,TRBV20-1,CSARSWGTGVGETQYF,TGCAGTGCTAGGTCTTGGGGGACAGGGGTTGGAGAGACCCAGTACTTC
13,TRBD1,TRBJ2-1,-,TRBV20-1,CSASRDRGREQFF,TGCAGTGCTAGCCGAGACAGGGGAAGAGAGCAGTTCTTC
14,-,TRBJ2-3,few,TRBV7-2,CASSFVGIEDTQYF,TGTGCCAGCAGCTTCGTAGGGATTGAGGATACGCAGTATTTT
15,TRBD1,TRBJ2-1,few,TRBV24-1,CATSDWAGGGNEQFF,TGTGCCACCAGTGATTGGGCAGGGGGTGGGAATGAGCAGTTCTTC
13,-,TRBJ2-7,few,TRBV4-2,CASSHRGSYEQYF,TGTGCCAGCAGCCACCGCGGTTCCTACGAGCAGTACTTC
15,-,TRBJ1-1,few,TRBV25-1,CASSEGLGVNTEAFF,TGTGCCAGCAGTGAAGGCTTAGGGGTGAACACTGAAGCTTTCTTT
13,-,TRBJ1-1,many,TRBV18,CASSPMGLAEAFF,TGTGCCAGCTCACCAATGGGGCTAGCTGAAGCTTTCTTT
14,-,TRBJ2-3,many,TRBV5-5,CASSFRASTDTQYF,TGTGCCAGCAGCTTTAGAGCTAGCACAGATACGCAGTATTTT
16,TRBD1,TRBJ2-1,-,TRBV4-1,CASSQDRGLSYNEQFF,TGCGCCAGCAGCCAAGACAGGGGGTTGTCCTACAATGAGCAGTTCTTC
16,TRBD2,TRBJ2-7,many,TRBV12-3/TRBV12-4,CASSSRTSGIRYEQYF,TGTGCCAGCAGTTCTCGGACTAGCGGGATAAGGTACGAGCAGTACTTC
18,-,TRBJ1-2,-,TRBV5-1,CASSLRVGDGDIGYGYTF,TGCGCCAGCAGCTTGAGAGTTGGTGACGGCGACATCGGTTATGGCTACACCTTC
18,-,TRBJ2-1,many,TRBV29-1,CSVEGLAERVGYYNEQFF,TGCAGCGTTGAAGGCCTCGCAGAGCGGGTTGGCTACTACAATGAGCAGTTCTTC
15,TRBD1,TRBJ2-7,few,TRBV12-3/TRBV12-4,CASSFYGTGAYEQYF,TGTGCCAGCAGTTTCTACGGGACAGGGGCCTACGAGCAGTACTTC
16,-,TRBJ2-7,-,TRBV7-3,CASSLTSPAIPSEQYF,TGTGCCAGCAGCTTAACGTCGCCGGCCATCCCCTCGGAGCAGTACTTC
17,-,TRBJ2-6,-,TRBV20-1,CSAQWGREAAGANVLTF,TGCAGTGCCCAATGGGGCAGGGAAGCAGCTGGGGCCAACGTCCTGACTTTC
15,-,TRBJ2-7,few,TRBV4-1,CASSQQPGASYEQYF,TGCGCCAGCAGCCAACAACCGGGGGCATCCTACGAGCAGTACTTC
13,-,TRBJ2-5,-,TRBV21-1,CASGSRRGETQYF,TGTGCCAGCGGGAGCCGGAGGGGGGAGACCCAGTACTTC
17,-,TRBJ1-1,-,TRBV4-1,CASSQDWGRDGNTEAFF,TGCGCCAGCAGCCAAGATTGGGGCAGGGATGGGAACACTGAAGCTTTCTTT